This entry features one T cell receptor beta chain sequence. Germline is not matched at one junction end, which may reflect a read error. The data were taken from a study of tumor-infiltrating lymphocytes in primary liver carcinoma. The roughly 19-32 mg bulk tissue piece was not sorted before simultaneous RNA and DNA extraction. Synthesis of TCR beta cDNA was carried out from approximately 0.55 ug total RNA with a constant-region primer. What produced the TCR beta libraries was three nested multiplex PCR rounds using slightly modified ARM-PCR. Two initial PCR rounds of approximately 10 cycles each paired TRBV1-TRBV30 forward primers with a C-beta reverse primer. TCRdb re-called the multiplex PCR reads through MiXCR, storing one row per CDR3 protein. The table records some 94,000 distinct CDR3 sequences, over 55% of them present only once. This CDR3 is built from 15 residues. Looked up from germline, CDR1 is SGHAT and CDR2 is FQNNGV.

The sequence derives from a woman aged 55-70 years with primary liver carcinoma and hepatitis B virus infection. Sequenced material: liver tumor tissue from sampling region 5. Subset denoted: tumor region T5, tumor centre. This sequence joins TRBV11-2 and TRBJ2-7, with a possible D match to TRBD2 (6 bases). The CDR3 coding sequence is TGTGCCACCAGCTTAGGCCCTGCGGGGACCTACGAGCAATACTTC. Protein: CATSLGPAGTYEQYF. Full variable domain (outside the CDR3, taken from reference TRBV11-2 and TRBJ2-7): EAGVAQSPRYKIIEKRQSVAFWCNPISGHATLYWYQQILGQGPKLLIQFQNNGVVDDSQLPKDRFSAERLKGVDSTLKIQPAKLEDSAVYLCATSLGPAGTYEQYFGPGTRLTVT.